The rows below give T cell receptor beta chains drawn from one sample of a study of PD-1 blockade in classical Hodgkin lymphoma. Measured with immunoSEQ multiplex PCR; TCRdb has only the in-frame clones, and not every one. The profile shows tens of thousands of clones, about 80% of them singletons. The sample in question was peripheral blood mononuclear cells (PBMCs), obtained before the fourth cycle of nivolumab. Receptors were obtained from a human donor with classical Hodgkin lymphoma. Both conserved end residues are part of each CDR3. The D gene is left open where the match is weak. Size values are once, few and many counts, or a class for expanded clones, and some rows have none.

TRBJ1-2,-,-,TRBV7-2,CASSPTFGGNYGYTF,TGTGCCAGCAGCCCCACCTTTGGAGGGAACTATGGCTACACCTTC
TRBJ2-1,-,-,TRBV2,CASCGVSRAGEQFF,TGTGCCAGCTGCGGGGTATCCCGGGCTGGTGAGCAGTTCTTC
TRBJ2-3,TRBD2,once,TRBV5-1,CASSLYSGGASTDTQYF,TGCGCCAGCAGCTTATATAGCGGGGGGGCTTCCACAGATACGCAGTATTTT
TRBJ1-1,-,-,TRBV19,CATQVGTRLLPEAFF,TGTGCCACACAGGTTGGGACAAGACTCCTGCCTGAAGCTTTCTTT
TRBJ1-4,TRBD1,medium-sized,TRBV6-5,CASSRQGGKLFF,TGTGCCAGCAGTCGACAGGGGGGGAAACTGTTTTTT
TRBJ2-1,-,-,TRBV4-3,CASSHLDSDDYNEQFF,TGCGCCAGCAGCCACCTAGACAGCGACGATTACAATGAGCAGTTCTTC
TRBJ1-5,TRBD1,-,TRBV6-4,CASTGGRRSQPQHF,TGTGCCTCTACAGGGGGCCGAAGGAGTCAGCCCCAGCATTTT
TRBJ1-1,-,-,TRBV7-8,CASSPLELQNTEAFF,TGTGCCAGCAGCCCCCTCGAGCTCCAAAACACTGAAGCTTTCTTT
TRBJ1-1,-,few,TRBV29-1,CSVKPSVGTLPTEAFF,TGCAGCGTCAAACCCTCCGTTGGAACCCTTCCGACTGAAGCTTTCTTT
TRBJ1-1,TRBD1,-,TRBV5-1,CASSLGDSNTEAFF,TGCGCCAGCAGCTTGGGGGACAGTAACACTGAAGCTTTCTTT
TRBJ1-1,-,-,TRBV6-5,CASSYALENTEAFF,TGTGCCAGCAGTTACGCGTTGGAGAACACTGAAGCTTTCTTT
TRBJ2-7,TRBD1,-,TRBV4-3,CASSLRQGRGYEQYF,TGCGCCAGCAGCCTCCGACAGGGGAGAGGCTACGAGCAGTACTTC
TRBJ1-2,-,-,TRBV29-1,CSVDHGYTF,TGCAGCGTTGACCATGGCTACACCTTC
TRBJ1-3,-,-,TRBV28,CASRSPGAGVNTIYF,TGTGCCAGCAGATCCCCAGGAGCGGGTGTAAACACCATATATTTT
TRBJ1-3,-,-,TRBV9,CASSADSRAGSGNTIYF,TGTGCCAGCAGCGCGGATTCCAGGGCCGGCTCTGGAAACACCATATATTTT
TRBJ1-1,-,medium-sized,TRBV4-3,CASSQEEGRVEGAFF,TGCGCCAGCAGCCAAGAGGAGGGGCGGGTTGAAGGAGCTTTCTTT
TRBJ1-1,TRBD1,-,TRBV4-3,CASSQVLGTADAEAFF,TGCGCCAGCAGCCAAGTACTTGGGACAGCCGACGCTGAAGCTTTCTTT
TRBJ2-1,TRBD1,-,TRBV18,CASSPQGAYGNEQFF,TGTGCCAGCTCACCACAGGGGGCTTACGGCAATGAGCAGTTCTTC
TRBJ2-6,-,-,TRBV4-3,CASSQGQTGANVLTF,TGCGCCAGCAGCCAAGGCCAAACTGGGGCCAACGTCCTGACTTTC
TRBJ2-3,TRBD2,-,TRBV11-2,CASGTSGRAADTQYF,TGTGCCAGCGGTACTAGCGGGAGGGCCGCAGATACGCAGTATTTT
TRBJ1-4,TRBD1,-,TRBV7-9,CASSLEVDRVHEKLFF,TGTGCCAGCAGCTTAGAGGTTGACAGGGTTCATGAAAAACTGTTTTTT
TRBJ2-5,TRBD1,-,TRBV2,CASSEGTAVQETQYF,TGTGCCAGCAGTGAGGGGACAGCCGTACAAGAGACCCAGTACTTC
TRBJ1-2,-,-,TRBV7-9,CASSLDTVYGYTF,TGTGCCAGCAGCTTAGATACAGTCTATGGCTACACCTTC
TRBJ2-4,-,-,TRBV18,CASSPPLAKNIQYF,TGTGCCAGCTCACCCCCGTTAGCCAAAAACATTCAGTACTTC
TRBJ2-3,TRBD2,-,TRBV6-4,CASSPGLAADTQYF,TGTGCCAGCAGTCCGGGACTAGCGGCAGATACGCAGTATTTT
TRBJ2-7,-,few,TRBV30,CAWRGPSYEQYF,TGTGCCTGGAGGGGGCCATCCTACGAGCAGTACTTC
TRBJ1-6,TRBD1,-,TRBV9,CASSGGDRAKNSPLHF,TGTGCCAGCAGCGGGGGGGACAGGGCGAAGAATTCACCCCTCCACTTT
TRBJ2-5,TRBD1,-,TRBV18,CASSPGTGQETQYF,TGTGCCAGCTCCCCGGGGACAGGGCAAGAGACCCAGTACTTC
TRBJ1-2,-,-,TRBV6-6,CASSSGTRINYGYTF,TGTGCCAGCAGCTCCGGGACACGGATTAACTATGGCTACACCTTC
TRBJ1-4,-,-,TRBV5-1,CASSLGPGANEKLFF,TGCGCCAGCAGCTTGGGGCCAGGGGCTAATGAAAAACTGTTTTTT
TRBJ1-1,-,-,TRBV28,CASRGRQNTEAFF,TGTGCCAGCAGGGGACGGCAGAACACTGAAGCTTTCTTT
TRBJ1-2,-,-,TRBV10-3,CAITVGGNYGYTF,TGTGCCATCACCGTAGGAGGCAACTATGGCTACACCTTC
TRBJ1-6,-,-,TRBV7-6,CASSRGRINNSPLHF,TGTGCCAGCAGCCGCGGACGGATAAATAATTCACCCCTCCACTTT
TRBJ2-7,TRBD1,-,TRBV28,CASIGDRRSYEQYF,TGTGCCAGCATTGGGGACAGAAGGTCCTACGAGCAGTACTTC
TRBJ1-6,-,-,TRBV7-9,CASSLYALKGRRNSPLHF,TGTGCCAGCAGCTTATACGCCCTGAAGGGGAGACGGAATTCACCCCTCCACTTT